This T cell receptor (beta chain) was recovered during a study of T-cell memory formation after mild COVID-19. TCR alpha and TCR beta cDNA libraries carrying sample barcodes and UMIs were produced by 5'RACE using constant-segment primers. TCRdb fed the 5' RACE reads into MiXCR, producing one record per CDR3 protein. The sample has hundreds of thousands of distinct CDR3 sequences; roughly a fifth are singletons. Deletions cut 3 bases from V and 0 bases from J, with 18 bases between. The germline V gene encodes CDR1 GTSNPN and CDR2 SVGIG (reference sequence). The CDR3 is 16 amino acids. Comments on this clonotype: Its antigen is still unknown.

Study-wide points: Cross-reactive memory appears to have joined, as suggested by some responding clones showing up in pre-infection memory. Clones contracting day 15 to 85 were balanced CD4/CD8; later expanders leaned CD4+.

This receptor was obtained from a young man who had mild COVID-19 (a few samples of this study predate the infection). Cell type and time point are not known. The sequenced material came from PBMCs or a T cell subset sorted from them (not recorded which). The rearrangement links TRBV30 to TRBJ2-7, with D possibly TRBD2 on 5 matching bases. CDR3: CAWRDYTRLNSYEQYF. The CDR3 bases are TGTGCCTGGAGAGACTATACTAGGCTAAACTCCTACGAGCAGTACTTC.